This T cell receptor beta chain was sequenced during a study of pediatric ulcerative colitis. This was a survey-level run. Measured with immunoSEQ multiplex PCR; TCRdb has only the in-frame clones, and not every one. The table shows 25,000 to 35,000 clones, with 82% occurring only once. The CDR3 totals 13 residues. Germline lookup yields CDR1 GTSNPN and CDR2 SVGIG (reference sequence). Trimming shortened V by 7 bases and J by 2 bases, and 15 bases separated the two germline ends. Sample: blood. The chain is built from TRBV30 and TRBJ2-7; D might be TRBD2 (5 bases). The TCR comes from a boy aged 5-17 years with severe ulcerative colitis. Here the CDR3 reads CASPRKRTYEQYF. The CDR3 DNA sequence: TGTGCCTCTCCTCGCAAGCGGACCTACGAGCAGTACTTC.